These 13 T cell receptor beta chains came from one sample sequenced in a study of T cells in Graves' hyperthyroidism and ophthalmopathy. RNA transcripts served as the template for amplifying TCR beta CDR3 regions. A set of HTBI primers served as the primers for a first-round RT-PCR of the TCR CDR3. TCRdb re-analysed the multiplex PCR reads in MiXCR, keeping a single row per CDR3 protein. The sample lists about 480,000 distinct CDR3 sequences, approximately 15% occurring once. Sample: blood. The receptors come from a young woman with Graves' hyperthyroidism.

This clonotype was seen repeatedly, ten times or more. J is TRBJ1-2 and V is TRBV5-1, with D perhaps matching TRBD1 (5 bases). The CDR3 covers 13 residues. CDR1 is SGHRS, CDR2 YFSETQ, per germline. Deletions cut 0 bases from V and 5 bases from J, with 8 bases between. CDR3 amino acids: CASSLDRQYGYTF. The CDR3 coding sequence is TGCGCCAGCAGCTTGGACAGGCAGTATGGCTACACCTTC.

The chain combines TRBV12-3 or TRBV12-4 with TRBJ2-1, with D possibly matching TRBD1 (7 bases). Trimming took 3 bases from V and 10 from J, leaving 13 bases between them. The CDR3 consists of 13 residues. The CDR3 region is CASSLSAGGEQFF. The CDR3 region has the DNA TGTGCCAGCAGTTTGAGTGCAGGGGGGGAGCAGTTCTTC.

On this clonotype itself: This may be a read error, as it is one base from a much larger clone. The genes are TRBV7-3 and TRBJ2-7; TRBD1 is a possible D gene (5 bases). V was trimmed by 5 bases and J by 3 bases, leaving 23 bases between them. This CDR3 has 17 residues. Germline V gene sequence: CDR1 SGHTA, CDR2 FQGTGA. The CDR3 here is CASSQDGVGAFLYEQYV. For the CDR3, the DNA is TGTGCCAGCAGCCAAGATGGGGTAGGGGCATTTCTCTACGAGCAGTACGTC.

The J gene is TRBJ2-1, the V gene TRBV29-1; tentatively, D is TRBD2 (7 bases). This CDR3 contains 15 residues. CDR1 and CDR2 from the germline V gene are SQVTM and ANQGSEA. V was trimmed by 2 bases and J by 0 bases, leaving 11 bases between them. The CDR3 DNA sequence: TGCAGCGTTGAATCTAGGGGGGGCTCCTACAATGAGCAGTTCTTC. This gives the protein CSVESRGGSYNEQFF.

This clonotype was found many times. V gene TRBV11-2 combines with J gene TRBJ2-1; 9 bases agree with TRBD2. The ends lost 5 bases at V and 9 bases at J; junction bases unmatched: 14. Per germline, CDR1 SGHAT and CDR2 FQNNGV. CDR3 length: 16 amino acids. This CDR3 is CASSHQRGTSLGEQFF. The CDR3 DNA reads TGTGCCAGCAGCCACCAGAGGGGGACTAGCTTAGGTGAGCAGTTCTTC.

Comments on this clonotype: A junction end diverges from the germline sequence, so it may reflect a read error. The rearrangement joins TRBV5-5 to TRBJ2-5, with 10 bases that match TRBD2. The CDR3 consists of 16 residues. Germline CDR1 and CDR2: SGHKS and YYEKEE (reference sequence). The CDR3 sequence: CASSLGLAGASETQYF. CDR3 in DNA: TGCGCCAGCAGCTTGGGGCTAGCGGGAGCTTCGGAGACCCAGTACTTC.

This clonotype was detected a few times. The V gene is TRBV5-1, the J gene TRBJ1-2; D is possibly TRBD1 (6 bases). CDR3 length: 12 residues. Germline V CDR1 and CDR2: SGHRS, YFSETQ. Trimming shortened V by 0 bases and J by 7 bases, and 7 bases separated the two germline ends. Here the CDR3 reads CASSLATGGYTF. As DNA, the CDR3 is TGCGCCAGCAGCTTGGCGACAGGTGGCTACACCTTC. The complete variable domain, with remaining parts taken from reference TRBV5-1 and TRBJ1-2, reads KAGVTQTPRYLIKTRGQQVTLSCSPISGHRSVSWYQQTPGQGLQFLFEYFSETQRNKGNFPGRFSGRQFSNSRSEMNVSTLELGDSALYLCASSLATGGYTFGSGTRLTVV.

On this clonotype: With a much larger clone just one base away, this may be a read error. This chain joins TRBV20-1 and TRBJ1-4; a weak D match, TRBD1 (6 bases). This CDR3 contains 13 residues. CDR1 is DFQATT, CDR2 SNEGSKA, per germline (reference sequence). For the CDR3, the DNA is TGCAGTGCTAGGGGGGCAACTGATGAAAAACTGTTTTTT. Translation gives CSARGATDEKLFF.

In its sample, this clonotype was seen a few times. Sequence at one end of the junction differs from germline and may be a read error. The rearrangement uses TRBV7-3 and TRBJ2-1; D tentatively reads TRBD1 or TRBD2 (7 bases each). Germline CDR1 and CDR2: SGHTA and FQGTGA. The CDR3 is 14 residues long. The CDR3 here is CTSSREGAARRQFF. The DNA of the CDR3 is TGTACCAGCAGCAGGGAGGGGGCAGCCAGGAGACAGTTCTTC.

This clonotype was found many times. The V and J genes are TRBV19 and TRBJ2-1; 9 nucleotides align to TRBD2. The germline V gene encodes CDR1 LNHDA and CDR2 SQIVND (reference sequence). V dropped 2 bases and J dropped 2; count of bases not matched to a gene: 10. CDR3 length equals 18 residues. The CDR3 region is CASSITVASGETYNEQFF. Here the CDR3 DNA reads TGTGCCAGTAGTATAACAGTTGCTAGCGGGGAAACCTACAATGAGCAGTTCTTC.

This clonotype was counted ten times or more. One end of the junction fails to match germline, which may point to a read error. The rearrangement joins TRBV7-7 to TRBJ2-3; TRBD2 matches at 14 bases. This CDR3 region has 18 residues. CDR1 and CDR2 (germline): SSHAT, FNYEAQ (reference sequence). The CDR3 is CASSQGVPGLAGADTQYF. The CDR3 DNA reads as TGTGCTAGCAGTCAAGGCGTCCCGGGACTAGCGGGAGCAGATACGCAGTATTTT. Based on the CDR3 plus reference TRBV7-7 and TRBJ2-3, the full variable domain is GAGVSQSPRYKVTKRGQDVTLRCDPISSHATLYWYQQALGQGPEFLTYFNYEAQPDKSGLPSDRFSAERPEGSISTLTIQRTEQRDSAMYRCASSQGVPGLAGADTQYFGPGTRLTVL.

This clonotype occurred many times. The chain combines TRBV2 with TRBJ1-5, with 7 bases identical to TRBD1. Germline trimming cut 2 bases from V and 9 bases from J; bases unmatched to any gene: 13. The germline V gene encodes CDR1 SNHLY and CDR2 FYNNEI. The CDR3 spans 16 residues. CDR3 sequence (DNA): TGTGCCAGCAGTGAATGGTCCGGGACAGACCTTTGGCCCCAGCATTTT. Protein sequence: CASSEWSGTDLWPQHF.

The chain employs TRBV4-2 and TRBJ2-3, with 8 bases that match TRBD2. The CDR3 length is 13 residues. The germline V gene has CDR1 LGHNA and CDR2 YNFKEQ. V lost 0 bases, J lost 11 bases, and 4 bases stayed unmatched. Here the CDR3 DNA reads TGTGCCAGCAGCCAAGATGGGGGACTAGGGCAGTATTTT. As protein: CASSQDGGLGQYF.